A selection of T cell receptor beta chains follows, all from one sample in a study of T-cell memory formation after mild COVID-19. Each CDR3 protein gets one entry after TCRdb re-called the 5' RACE reads with MiXCR. There are roughly 580,000 distinct CDR3 sequences in the sample; roughly 18% occur only once, and 12% lies in the top ten. The sample comprised PBMCs or a T cell subset sorted from them (not recorded which). The receptors originated from an adult woman who had mild COVID-19 (a few samples of this study predate the infection). Cell type and time point are not known. Both conserved end residues are part of each CDR3.

j_call | v_call | cdr3_aa
TRBJ2-7 | TRBV4-3 | CASSQEVSGGTYEQYF
TRBJ2-2 | TRBV7-2 | CASSFSGQGSWGELFF
TRBJ2-3 | TRBV5-1 | CASSVDFHPTDTQYF
TRBJ2-4 | TRBV6-2/TRBV6-3 | CASSYPRGPKNELAKNIQYF
TRBJ2-1 | TRBV11-2 | CASSLMAGGYNEQFF
TRBJ2-7 | TRBV6-5 | CASSYRDGTYEQYF
TRBJ2-1 | TRBV6-5 | CASSYGGARFGEQFF
TRBJ1-1 | TRBV7-2 | CASSLPGQNTEAFF
TRBJ2-4 | TRBV3-1 | CASSQGGLAKNIQYF
TRBJ1-2 | TRBV10-3 | CAISESGYGYTF
TRBJ2-5 | TRBV19 | CASSLALAGPQETQYF
TRBJ2-7 | TRBV6-2/TRBV6-3 | CASSEWDGQPYEQYF
TRBJ1-1 | TRBV12-3/TRBV12-4 | CASSPGALLMNTEAFF
TRBJ2-7 | TRBV12-3/TRBV12-4 | CASTMSFQYRQGRAYEQYF
TRBJ2-1 | TRBV7-8 | CASSQSREVELF
TRBJ1-6 | TRBV4-1 | CASSRAGGAKNSPLHF
TRBJ2-3 | TRBV7-6 | CASRLGAGPTDTQYF
TRBJ2-7 | TRBV25-1 | CASRTGSHEQYF
TRBJ2-1 | TRBV20-1 | CSAQISGSRGNEQFF
TRBJ2-5 | TRBV2 | CASKSPSGGGETQYF